This entry is about one T cell receptor beta chain. The ends were cut back, 1 base at V and 2 bases at J, with 14 bases in the middle. The germline CDR1 and CDR2 sequences are LGHDT and YNNKEL (reference sequence). The CDR3 loop spans 16 amino acids. The sample is drawn from a study of blood T cell repertoires in COVID-19. As for the study in general: Material from acute and convalescent COVID-19 was sourced from the United States, Italy and Spain. Sources were T cells, B-cell-depleted T cells, or PBMCs; the material itself was cDNA or gDNA.

In the original analysis: Amplifying reference gene primers gave estimates of nucleated cell counts. Some clones are missing from TCRdb's copy, which holds only in-frame ones; the method was immunoSEQ multiplex PCR. Clonal size and the V and J genes are those of that table, whereas D and trimming came from the DNA. The table shows tens of thousands of clones, with roughly 89% occurring only once. Sequences were obtained from peripheral blood. The TCR comes from a man between 60 and 70 years old with active COVID-19. The genes are TRBV3-1 (or the pseudogene TRBV3-2) and TRBJ2-5, with TRBD2 as a possible D gene (6 bases). In DNA form, the CDR3 reads TGTGCCAGCAGCCAAGGGTCCAGCGGGCCTCAAGAGACCCAGTACTTC. As protein: CASSQGSSGPQETQYF.